What follows are 8 T cell receptor beta chains derived from one specimen sequenced in a study of blood T cell repertoires in COVID-19. Repertoires were generated with immunoSEQ multiplex PCR, while TCRdb's copy carries only in-frame clones and drops some. The sample carries 300,000 or so clones, 85% to 90% recorded once. The sample was peripheral blood. The receptor source for this set is a woman aged 40 to 55 with acute or convalescent COVID-19.

This clone appeared once. V is TRBV19 and J is TRBJ2-7, with D maybe TRBD1 (7 bases). The germline CDR1 and CDR2 sequences are LNHDA and SQIVND (reference sequence). The V end lost 7 bases, the J end lost 4 bases, and 17 bases lay between the germline ends. CDR3 length: 14 residues. The CDR3 DNA reads TGTGCCAGTACTCACGCTCAGGGGGGTTACGAGCAGTACGTC. Its protein is CASTHAQGGYEQYV.

V gene TRBV7-9 combines with J gene TRBJ1-1; the D gene is possibly TRBD1 (6 bases). Germline V lookup: CDR1 SEHNR, CDR2 FQNEAQ (reference sequence). V was shortened by 1 base and J by 4 bases, with 13 bases between the two germline ends. This CDR3 is built from 15 residues. The CDR3 spells CASSLGPGVGTEAFF. The CDR3 DNA sequence: TGTGCCAGCAGCTTAGGCCCAGGGGTTGGCACTGAAGCTTTCTTT.

This chain joins TRBV19 and TRBJ2-3; D might be TRBD2 (6 bases). Germline CDR1 is LNHDA and CDR2 is SQIVND (reference sequence). CDR3 length: 16 amino acids. V lost 3 bases, J lost 4 bases, and 17 bases lay in between. CDR3 coding DNA: TGTGCCAGTAGTATGGGGGGACCTGGTCGATCAGATACGCAGTATTTT. Translation: CASSMGGPGRSDTQYF.

Points on this clone: This sample includes further DNA sequences coding for the same CDR3. The rearrangement links TRBV11-1 to TRBJ2-1, with 12 bases aligning to TRBD2. Unmatched junction bases numbered 4, after V lost 6 bases and J lost 7 bases. The CDR3 is made up of 14 amino acids. CDR1 and CDR2 from the germline V gene are SGHAT and FQDESV (reference sequence). The CDR3 loop is CASSLAGGRNEQFF. In DNA, the CDR3 is TGTGCCAGCAGTCTAGCGGGGGGGCGAAATGAGCAGTTCTTC.

In its sample, this clone was seen a few times. The J gene is TRBJ1-6, the V gene TRBV4-1; D remains unclear. Trimming removed 1 base at V and 9 bases at J, with 4 bases between. Germline CDR1 reads MGHRA; CDR2 reads YSYEKL. The CDR3 totals 12 residues. This chain's CDR3 is CASSQGGSPLHF. The CDR3, as DNA: TGCGCCAGCAGCCAAGGCGGTTCACCCCTCCACTTT.

The V and J genes are TRBV2 and TRBJ2-7, with D perhaps TRBD1 (5 bases). V was cut by 1 base and J by 3 bases, with 10 bases left in between. Per the germline V gene, CDR1 is SNHLY and CDR2 is FYNNEI. The CDR3 totals 14 residues. The CDR3 region is CASSEEVTDYEQYV. DNA for the CDR3: TGTGCCAGCAGTGAAGAGGTGACAGACTACGAGCAGTACGTC.

The V and J genes are TRBV6-5 and TRBJ2-2; D possibly corresponds to TRBD1 (5 bases). This CDR3 region has 14 residues. Trimming removed 7 bases at V and 1 base at J, with 10 bases between. The germline CDR1 and CDR2 sequences are MNHEY and SVGAGI. CDR3 sequence reads: CASKGQQNTGELFF. In DNA, the CDR3 is TGTGCCAGCAAGGGGCAGCAGAACACCGGGGAGCTGTTTTTT.

The genes are TRBV25-1 and TRBJ1-4; no firm D call. This CDR3 spans 13 amino acids. Between the trimmed V and J ends, which lost 5 bases and 6 bases, there was a span of 10 bases. The germline gives CDR1 MGHDK, CDR2 SYGVNS. CDR3 bases: TGTGCCAGCAGTCGCCCCCGGTATGAAAAACTGTTTTTT. Amino acid sequence: CASSRPRYEKLFF.